This T cell receptor beta chain was retrieved from a study of PD-1 blockade in mismatch repair-deficient tumors. Mismatch repair deficiency was confirmed in all patients, by PCR or immunohistochemistry. This clone was picked up a small number of times. The antigen remains undetermined. Findings and caveats of the study: After pembrolizumab, tumor-resident clones rose rapidly, then generally contracted before radiologic responses.

The germline V and J ends were trimmed by 6 bases and 6 bases, with 24 bases remaining between them. The CDR3 length is 16 residues. Germline lookup yields CDR1 MNHEY and CDR2 SMNVEV (reference sequence). Produced via immunoSEQ multiplex PCR; TCRdb's table is partial and in-frame only. This sample has about 68,000 clones; 60% to 80% occur once, and the top ten carry about 5%. The clonotype was recovered from an adult with mismatch repair-deficient cancer. Sequencing used peripheral blood, obtained 2 weeks after starting pembrolizumab. The chain combines TRBV27 with TRBJ2-7, with a possible D match to TRBD1 (6 bases). The CDR3 DNA follows: TGTGCCAGCAGCACCACAGGGTTCACATATCCCTCCGAGCAGTACTTC. Amino acids: CASSTTGFTYPSEQYF.